This T cell receptor beta chain was documented in a study of shared clonotypes between healthy human individuals. Some clones are missing from TCRdb's copy, which holds only in-frame ones; the method was immunoSEQ multiplex PCR. The profile shows about 2 million clones, approximately 95% of them singletons. V was pared by 0 bases and J by 1 base, with 12 bases between. The CDR3 runs to 17 residues. Germline V gene sequence: CDR1 MGHRA, CDR2 YSYEKL. The sequenced material came from naive CD4+ T cells sorted from blood. Specified subset: CD45RA+ positively selected. This TCR was sampled from a man aged 18 to 30 in good health. This chain connects TRBV4-1 to TRBJ2-2; D perhaps matches TRBD2 (6 bases). CDR3 region: CASSQDYTGVNTGELFF. The CDR3 bases are TGCGCCAGCAGCCAAGATTATACGGGAGTGAACACCGGGGAGCTGTTTTTT.